What follows describes a single TCR beta chain. Its antigen is undetermined. The CDR3 runs 13 residues. The V end was cut by 7 bases, the J end by 1 base, with 10 bases between. Germline assignment: CDR1 MNHNY and CDR2 SVGAGI (reference sequence). Here immunoSEQ multiplex PCR was the method, and the copy in TCRdb shows in-frame clones only, minus some. The sample has fewer than 50,000 clones, about 86% seen once. This sample is drawn from a study of OX40 agonist ivuxolimab in advanced cancers. Overall study context: Head and neck, renal cell, melanoma or hepatocellular carcinoma were the cancers that dose-escalation patients had. Anti-PD-1, anti-PD-L1 or anti-CTLA-4 therapy given earlier was allowed, and around 40% had some. Among those treated, three patients had partial responses, one with hepatocellular carcinoma and two with cutaneous melanoma.

Points from the study as a whole: Also showing low normalized T-cell clonal expansion were some of the nonresponders.

The sequences come from CD4+ or CD8+ T cells sorted from blood, collected in a trial of the OX40 agonist ivuxolimab. The sequence derives from an adult with an advanced solid tumor such as melanoma, head and neck, liver or kidney cancer. V usage is TRBV6-6 and J usage is TRBJ1-1; D might be TRBD1 (5 bases). The CDR3 nucleotides are TGTGCCAGCATCCGCGGGGGGAACACTGAAGCTTTCTTT. Translating it yields CASIRGGNTEAFF.